This T cell receptor (beta chain) appears in the sequencing data of a study of cytomegalovirus exposure and HLA in healthy donors. At the level of the study: As an earlier analysis found, some 180 million T cells yielded approximately 110 million unique TCR beta sequences.

Germline lookup yields CDR1 GTSNPN and CDR2 SVGIG (reference sequence). V was shortened by 5 bases and J by 4 bases, with 9 bases between the two germline ends. This CDR3 contains 12 residues. The PCR employed 60 Vbeta primers together with 13 Jbeta primers. Clones were read by immunoSEQ multiplex PCR, and TCRdb kept only the in-frame ones, dropping some. Of around 180,000 clones listed, around 80% are singletons. In this sample, this clone turned up a few times. This clonotype originated in a woman between 35 and 50 years old in good health and CMV-seronegative. Sequencing was done on a sample of PBMCs. The gene calls are TRBV30 and TRBJ2-1; the D gene is possibly TRBD1 (5 bases). This chain's CDR3 is CAWDSAYNEQFF. The CDR3 DNA follows: TGTGCCTGGGACAGCGCTTACAATGAGCAGTTCTTC.